These 17 T cell receptor beta chains were sequenced from one sample in a study of T-cell memory formation after mild COVID-19. TCRdb re-called the 5' RACE reads with MiXCR, one entry per CDR3 protein. The table has about 81,000 distinct CDR3 sequences, 25% seen once. Sequenced material: PBMCs or a T cell subset sorted from them (not recorded which). The receptors derive from a man aged 18 to 35 who had mild COVID-19 (a few samples of this study predate the infection). Cell type and time point are not known.

This clonotype was counted a few times. The chain recombines TRBV4-3 with TRBJ2-1; D perhaps matches TRBD2 (6 bases). Germline assignment: CDR1 LGHNA and CDR2 YSLEER. The CDR3 loop spans 16 amino acids. V lost 0 bases to trimming and J lost 3 bases, with 12 bases between them. CDR3 DNA: TGCGCCAGCAGCCAAGATCCTAGCGACAGCTACAATGAGCAGTTCTTC. It is translated as CASSQDPSDSYNEQFF.

In its sample, this clonotype was seen a few times. V is TRBV6-2 or TRBV6-3 and J is TRBJ2-3; D is ambiguous. The CDR3 runs 13 residues. Germline loops: CDR1 MNHEY, CDR2 SVGEGT. V gave up 6 bases and J gave up 5 bases, with 12 bases separating them. CDR3 sequence (DNA): TGTGCCAGCAGGAGCCCCCCGGGAGATACGCAGTATTTT. Amino acid sequence: CASRSPPGDTQYF.

This sequence joins TRBV4-1 and TRBJ1-4, with TRBD1 as a possible D gene (5 bases). Trimming cost V 1 base and J 5 bases, with 17 bases left between them. This CDR3 is built from 17 residues. The germline V gene encodes CDR1 MGHRA and CDR2 YSYEKL. The CDR3 loop reads CASSQGGNSLGNEKLFF. Written as DNA, the CDR3 is TGCGCCAGCAGCCAAGGGGGGAACTCACTGGGGAATGAAAAACTGTTTTTT.

In its sample, this clonotype was seen a few times. The V and J genes are TRBV10-3 and TRBJ1-2; D is uncertain. V was shortened by 9 bases and J by 2 bases, with 10 bases between the two germline ends. This CDR3 spans 12 amino acids. From germline, CDR1 is ENHRY and CDR2 SYGVKD. CDR3 sequence: CAITASNYGYTF. CDR3 sequence (DNA): TGTGCCATTACGGCGAGCAACTATGGCTACACCTTC.

The rearrangement uses TRBV7-9 and TRBJ2-3; a possible D gene is TRBD2 (7 bases). The CDR3 extends over 15 amino acids. Germline-derived CDR1 and CDR2 are SEHNR and FQNEAQ (reference sequence). V lost 0 bases and J 6 bases, leaving 13 bases between the germline ends. The CDR3 loop is CASSLAGGPGDTQYF. CDR3 coding DNA: TGTGCCAGCAGCTTAGCGGGGGGGCCAGGCGATACGCAGTATTTT.

This clonotype was seen only a few times. The J gene is TRBJ1-1, the V gene TRBV7-6; 10 nucleotides line up with TRBD1. The germline CDR1 and CDR2 sequences are SGHVS and FNYEAQ. Trimming at V came to 7 bases and at J to 3 bases, leaving 5 bases not matched to a gene. The CDR3 sequence is 14 residues long. CDR3 loop: CASTSDRGDTEAFF. In DNA, the CDR3 is TGTGCCAGCACCTCGGACAGGGGGGACACTGAAGCTTTCTTT. The complete variable domain, with remaining parts taken from reference TRBV7-6 and TRBJ1-1, reads GAGVSQSPRYKVTKRGQDVALRCDPISGHVSLYWYRQALGQGPEFLTYFNYEAQQDKSGLPNDRFSAERPEGSISTLTIQRTEQRDSAMYRCASTSDRGDTEAFFGQGTRLTVV.

This clonotype was found a few times. This sequence joins TRBV11-2 and TRBJ1-6; weak D call: TRBD1 (5 bases). Trimming pared 5 bases from V and 7 bases from J, leaving 15 bases between. Germline V gene lookup returns CDR1 SGHAT and CDR2 FQNNGV. The CDR3 runs to 15 residues. CDR3 in DNA: TGTGCCAGCAGCGGGGGTCTGATCGGAAATTCACCCCTCCACTTT. It yields the protein CASSGGLIGNSPLHF.

This chain connects TRBV7-2 to TRBJ2-5; 7 bases match TRBD2. The CDR3 runs to 15 residues. V trimming: 5 bases; J trimming: 5 bases; junction bases outside the gene matches: 11. Germline-derived CDR1 and CDR2 are SGHTA and FQGNSA. CDR3 residues: CASSPNGASGETQYF. DNA of the CDR3: TGTGCCAGCAGCCCAAATGGGGCTAGCGGTGAGACCCAGTACTTC.

The chain is built from TRBV7-9 and TRBJ2-3, with a tentative D call TRBD2 (5 bases). This CDR3 has 9 amino acids. With 4 bases removed from V and 14 bases from J, the gap between germline ends came to 7 bases. Looked up from germline, CDR1 is SEHNR and CDR2 is FQNEAQ (reference sequence). The CDR3 region has the DNA TGTGCCAGCAGCTCCGAGGGGTATTTT. Amino acid sequence: CASSSEGYF.

The genes are TRBV7-2 and TRBJ2-3; the D is unclear. Germline V gene sequence: CDR1 SGHTA, CDR2 FQGNSA. V was cut by 2 bases and J by 4 bases, with 13 bases left in between. There are 15 residues in the CDR3. DNA of the CDR3: TGTGCCAGCAGCTTAAGGACCCAACCCGCAGATACGCAGTATTTT. Encoded protein: CASSLRTQPADTQYF.

In this sample, this clonotype turned up once. The gene calls are TRBV12-3 or TRBV12-4 and TRBJ2-7; D remains unclear. This CDR3 is 12 amino acids long. V was clipped by 6 bases and J by 3 bases, with 9 bases between them. The CDR3 region is CASSEVRYEQYF. The CDR3, as DNA: TGTGCCAGCAGCGAGGTCCGCTACGAGCAGTACTTC.

The rearrangement joins TRBV4-1 to TRBJ1-1; D perhaps matches TRBD1 (6 bases). CDR1 is MGHRA and CDR2 is YSYEKL in the germline V gene. Trimming removed 3 bases at V and 3 bases at J, with 11 bases between. This CDR3 is 14 amino acids long. Here the CDR3 reads CASSQRGADTEAFF. CDR3 nucleotide sequence: TGCGCCAGCAGCCAGCGGGGGGCGGACACTGAAGCTTTCTTT.

In this sample, this clonotype turned up a few times. The chain carries TRBV6-9 and TRBJ1-6; D ambiguous. Germline CDR1 reads MNHGY; CDR2 reads SVAAGI. V lost 7 bases to trimming and J lost 4 bases, with 17 bases between them. The CDR3 is 16 amino acids. CDR3: CASTQVAVFYNSPLHF. CDR3 DNA sequence: TGTGCCAGCACCCAGGTTGCGGTCTTTTATAATTCACCCCTCCACTTT.

For the CDR3, the DNA is TGCAGTGCCATGATAAAAGAAGACAGGGGCTCCTACGAGCAGTACGTC. Amino acids: CSAMIKEDRGSYEQYV. V is TRBV20-1 and J is TRBJ2-7; 8 bases are a match to TRBD1. The CDR3 contains 16 residues. CDR1 and CDR2 (germline): DFQATT, SNEGSKA (reference sequence). The V and J ends lost 6 bases and 0 bases, in that order; junction bases with no gene match: 13.

This clonotype has only a few counts. V gene TRBV7-9 combines with J gene TRBJ2-2; either TRBD1 or TRBD2 may supply D (5 bases each). The V gene's germline CDR1 is SEHNR and CDR2 FQNEAQ (reference sequence). Trimming stripped 5 bases from V and 5 bases from J, with 24 bases between. The CDR3 extends over 18 amino acids. The chain's CDR3 is CASSHKVRDVGPTGELFF. DNA for the CDR3: TGTGCCAGCAGCCACAAGGTCAGGGACGTTGGACCGACCGGGGAGCTGTTTTTT.

This clonotype appeared a few times. V usage is TRBV27 and J usage is TRBJ2-7; 7 bases map to TRBD2. With 8 bases clipped from V and 2 bases from J, the junction kept 12 bases outside the gene matches. Per germline, CDR1 MNHEY and CDR2 SMNVEV (reference sequence). This CDR3 has 15 amino acids. CDR3 DNA sequence: TGTGCCAGCTCGGCCGGGCCAGCGGGAACCTACGAGCAGTACGTC. Encoded protein: CASSAGPAGTYEQYV.

The gene calls are TRBV15 and TRBJ2-3, with D perhaps TRBD2 (5 bases). Trimming left V 9 bases short and J 0 bases short, with 7 bases between. The CDR3 is made up of 12 amino acids. Germline CDR1 LNHNV, CDR2 YYDKDF (reference sequence). This CDR3 reads CATDSSTDTQYF. Written as DNA, the CDR3 is TGTGCCACGGACTCTAGCACAGATACGCAGTATTTT.